This record looks at one T cell receptor beta chain sequence and its context. Its binding antigen is unknown. It has no much larger one-base neighbor in the sample; base qualities were not kept. The data were taken from a study of T-cell reconstitution after alpha-beta-depleted transplantation in children (dated by TCRdb to the mid-2010s). For the study in its entirety: T-cell immune reconstitution after TCRalphabeta/CD19-depleted allogeneic hematopoietic cell transplantation in children was quantitatively tracked in the study by means of TCR repertoire profiling.

The CDR3 sequence holds 12 residues, the cysteine and phenylalanine included. This entry keeps only the CDR3 DNA: 36 bases, framed from base 1. Per the germline V gene, MNHEY is the CDR1 and SVGEGT is the CDR2. V is pruned by 7 bases and J by 10 bases, leaving 5 bases of the junction without a gene match. Library method: PCR. Sequencing took place on an Illumina HiSeq 2500. TCR library preparation used molecular barcoding, with unique molecular identifiers applied to normalize quantification of the TCRbeta repertoire. TCRdb reworked the public reads: Q25 trimming with fastp, MiXCR clone assembly, productive beta chains retained. For every CDR3 protein sequence, its rows merge into one entry that carries the most common genes and DNA. The sample data list some 530,000 distinct CDR3 sequences, and 12% of these were observed just once. Of the sample, less than 6.5% falls within the top ten clones.

The sequence is built from TRBV6-2 or TRBV6-3 and TRBJ2-1; 9 central bases correspond to TRBD1. This specimen consisted of PBMCs from the stem cell graft donor, obtained from the stem cell graft. The sequence was obtained from a human donor who donated a stem cell graft to a child with combined immunodeficiency. The bases read TGTGCCAGCACCACAGGGGGCAAGGAGCAGTTCTTC. This yields the protein CASTTGGKEQFF.